These T cell receptor beta chains were read from a single sample in a study of lymphopenia after photon versus proton radiotherapy. The table came from immunoSEQ multiplex PCR; TCRdb's copy has only in-frame clones and leaves some out. The sample includes about 45,000 clones, 85% to 90% of them seen just once. This specimen consisted of peripheral blood, obtained from a patient treated with photon-based radiotherapy. These receptors originate from a man aged 35 to 55 with gastric cancer. The CDR3 runs from the conserved cysteine through the conserved F or W. The order of the fields is J gene, D gene, V gene, clone size, CDR3 protein, CDR3 DNA. The D gene is left open where the match is weak. The listing skips clone size in some rows; elsewhere it reads once, few, many or a size class.

J: TRBJ1-1; D: NA; V: TRBV19; size: NA; CDR3: CASGQTNTEAFF; DNA: TGTGCCAGCGGACAGACGAACACTGAAGCTTTCTTT
J: TRBJ2-7; D: NA; V: TRBV7-8; size: once; CDR3: CASSLDTSDSYEQYF; DNA: TGTGCCAGCAGCTTAGACACGTCCGACTCCTACGAGCAGTACTTC
J: TRBJ1-4; D: NA; V: TRBV4-3; size: NA; CDR3: CASSQGLGEKLFF; DNA: TGCGCCAGCAGCCAAGGCTTAGGCGAAAAACTGTTTTTT
J: TRBJ2-1; D: TRBD1; V: TRBV7-3; size: NA; CDR3: CASSPSGTGDREQFF; DNA: TGTGCCAGCAGCCCTTCCGGGACAGGGGATAGGGAGCAGTTCTTC
J: TRBJ1-5; D: NA; V: TRBV4-1; size: NA; CDR3: CASSQDRSLNQPQHF; DNA: TGCGCCAGCAGCCAAGACAGGAGTCTCAATCAGCCCCAGCATTTT
J: TRBJ2-2; D: NA; V: TRBV7-6; size: NA; CDR3: CASSLLAGELFF; DNA: TGTGCCAGCAGCTTATTAGCCGGGGAGCTGTTTTTT
J: TRBJ2-4; D: NA; V: TRBV4-2; size: NA; CDR3: CASSHAGLRIAKNIQYF; DNA: TGTGCCAGCAGCCATGCGGGACTCCGGATAGCCAAAAACATTCAGTACTTC
J: TRBJ2-1; D: NA; V: TRBV19; size: NA; CDR3: CASSIGQLLSYNEQFF; DNA: TGTGCCAGTAGTATAGGGCAACTCCTCTCCTACAATGAGCAGTTCTTC
J: TRBJ1-2; D: NA; V: TRBV5-4; size: once; CDR3: CASSSDNYGYTF; DNA: TGTGCCAGCAGCTCGGACAACTATGGCTACACCTTC
J: TRBJ1-2; D: TRBD1; V: TRBV5-1; size: NA; CDR3: CASSLGQGAGNYGYTF; DNA: TGCGCCAGCAGCTTGGGGCAGGGGGCTGGTAACTATGGCTACACCTTC
J: TRBJ1-2; D: NA; V: TRBV2; size: few; CDR3: CASSEAGGSGYTF; DNA: TGTGCCAGCAGTGAAGCTGGGGGTTCTGGCTACACCTTC
J: TRBJ2-7; D: NA; V: TRBV11-2; size: NA; CDR3: CASSLALWGRSYEQYF; DNA: TGTGCCAGCAGCTTAGCCCTCTGGGGCAGATCCTACGAGCAGTACTTC
J: TRBJ1-6; D: NA; V: TRBV6-5; size: NA; CDR3: CASRPPGRSDSPLHF; DNA: TGTGCCAGCAGGCCCCCCGGTAGGAGTGATTCACCCCTCCACTTT
J: TRBJ1-4; D: NA; V: TRBV6-5; size: NA; CDR3: CASSPSATNEKLFF; DNA: TGTGCCAGCAGTCCGTCGGCAACTAATGAAAAACTGTTTTTT
J: TRBJ1-5; D: NA; V: TRBV9; size: NA; CDR3: CASGGPQPQHF; DNA: TGTGCCAGCGGGGGGCCGCAGCCCCAGCATTTT
J: TRBJ2-2; D: NA; V: TRBV27; size: NA; CDR3: CASSSWGEDTGELFF; DNA: TGTGCCAGCAGTTCTTGGGGAGAGGACACCGGGGAGCTGTTTTTT
J: TRBJ1-5; D: NA; V: TRBV12-5; size: NA; CDR3: CASERGSGQPQHF; DNA: TGTGCTAGTGAGCGGGGATCCGGACAGCCCCAGCATTTT
J: TRBJ1-2; D: NA; V: TRBV9; size: NA; CDR3: CASSVGGVGGNYGYTF; DNA: TGTGCCAGCAGCGTAGGAGGGGTTGGCGGTAACTATGGCTACACCTTC
J: TRBJ1-2; D: NA; V: TRBV25-1; size: NA; CDR3: CASSDGGTLLYGYTF; DNA: TGTGCCAGCAGTGATGGTGGGACCCTACTTTATGGCTACACCTTC
J: TRBJ2-1; D: TRBD1; V: TRBV9; size: NA; CDR3: CASSARQGGNDEQFF; DNA: TGTGCCAGCAGCGCCCGACAGGGGGGAAATGATGAGCAGTTCTTC
J: TRBJ2-2; D: NA; V: TRBV11-3; size: few; CDR3: CASSPGVGTGELFF; DNA: TGTGCCAGCAGCCCCGGTGTAGGAACCGGGGAGCTGTTTTTT
J: TRBJ2-7; D: TRBD1; V: TRBV5-1; size: NA; CDR3: CASSTRQGEAYEQYF; DNA: TGCGCCAGCAGCACACGACAGGGGGAAGCCTACGAGCAGTACTTC
J: TRBJ1-5; D: TRBD1; V: TRBV2; size: NA; CDR3: CASSFSGQGDQPQHF; DNA: TGTGCCAGCAGTTTTAGCGGACAGGGAGATCAGCCCCAGCATTTT
J: TRBJ2-5; D: TRBD2; V: TRBV4-2; size: NA; CDR3: CASSPKLTSGQETQYF; DNA: TGTGCCAGCAGCCCGAAACTGACTAGCGGACAAGAGACCCAGTACTTC
J: TRBJ2-3; D: NA; V: TRBV6-4; size: NA; CDR3: CASSDGLTDTQYF; DNA: TGTGCCAGCAGTGATGGTCTCACAGATACGCAGTATTTT
J: TRBJ2-5; D: NA; V: TRBV5-1; size: NA; CDR3: CASAATTRGEETQYF; DNA: TGCGCCAGCGCTGCGACTACCAGGGGCGAAGAGACCCAGTACTTC